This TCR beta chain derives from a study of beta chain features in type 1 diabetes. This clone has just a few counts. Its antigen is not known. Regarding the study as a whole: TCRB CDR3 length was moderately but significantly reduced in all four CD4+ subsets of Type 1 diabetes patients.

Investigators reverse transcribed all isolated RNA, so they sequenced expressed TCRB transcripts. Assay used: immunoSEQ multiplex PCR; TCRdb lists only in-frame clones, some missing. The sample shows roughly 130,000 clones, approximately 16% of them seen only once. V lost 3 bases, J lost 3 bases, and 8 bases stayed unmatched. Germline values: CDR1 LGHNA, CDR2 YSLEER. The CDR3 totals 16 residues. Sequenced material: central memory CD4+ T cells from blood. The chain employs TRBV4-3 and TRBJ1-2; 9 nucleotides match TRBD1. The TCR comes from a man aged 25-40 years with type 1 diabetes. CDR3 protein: CASSQGTGGADYGYTF. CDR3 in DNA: TGCGCCAGCAGCCAGGGCACAGGGGGCGCGGACTATGGCTACACCTTC.